Following are 2 T cell receptor beta chains from one sample sequenced in a study of blood T cell repertoires in COVID-19. Method: immunoSEQ multiplex PCR; TCRdb's copy keeps in-frame clones and lacks some. The table records roughly 230,000 clones, around 83% of them present only once. The sample consisted of peripheral blood. These receptors all stem from a man in his forties or fifties with active or convalescent COVID-19.

The chain recombines TRBV7-9 with TRBJ1-1; 8 bases match TRBD1. The CDR3 spans 13 residues. V shed 11 bases and J 6 bases; nucleotides not matched to a gene: 11. CDR1 and CDR2 from the germline V gene are SEHNR and FQNEAQ (reference sequence). The CDR3 sequence: CAGNPGQAPEAFF. The CDR3 bases are TGTGCCGGAAACCCGGGACAGGCGCCTGAAGCTTTCTTT. The variable domain in full, with the rest retrieved from reference TRBV7-9 and TRBJ1-1, is DTGVSQNPRHKITKRGQNVTFRCDPISEHNRLYWYRQTLGQGPEFLTYFQNEAQLEKSRLLSDRFSAERPKGSFSTLEIQRTEQGDSAMYLCAGNPGQAPEAFFGQGTRLTVV.

This clone is a singleton in its sample. The CDR3 here is CSASLSGQGYGYTF. As DNA, the CDR3 is TGCAGTGCTAGTCTCTCGGGACAGGGCTATGGCTACACCTTC. This sequence joins TRBV20-1 and TRBJ1-2; 9 bases align to TRBD1. The CDR3 has 14 amino acids. CDR1 is DFQATT and CDR2 is SNEGSKA in the germline V gene (reference sequence). The ends lost 3 bases at V and 4 bases at J; junction bases unmatched: 6.